This T cell receptor (beta chain) is from a study of T cell responses to AZD1222 COVID-19 vaccine. Clones were read by immunoSEQ multiplex PCR, and TCRdb kept only the in-frame ones, dropping some. The repertoire has 96,000 or so clones, about 90% of them found once; the top ten carry roughly 24%. Regarding the study as a whole: The reported proportion of spike-specific TCRs targeting unmutated variant regions was nearly half.

Remarks on this clone: Its matching antigen is unknown.

CDR1 is SGDLS, CDR2 YYNGEE, per germline. With 3 bases removed from V and 4 bases from J, the gap between germline ends came to 17 bases. The CDR3 spans 15 residues. The sample here was peripheral blood, taken on day 0 of AZD1222 vaccination. The chain couples TRBV9 to TRBJ2-7; TRBD2 might be the D (6 bases). This TCR derives from an adult in good health. DNA for the CDR3: TGTGCCAGCAGCGGGCTCGGGACTGCCCCATACGAGCAGTACTTC. Translation: CASSGLGTAPYEQYF.